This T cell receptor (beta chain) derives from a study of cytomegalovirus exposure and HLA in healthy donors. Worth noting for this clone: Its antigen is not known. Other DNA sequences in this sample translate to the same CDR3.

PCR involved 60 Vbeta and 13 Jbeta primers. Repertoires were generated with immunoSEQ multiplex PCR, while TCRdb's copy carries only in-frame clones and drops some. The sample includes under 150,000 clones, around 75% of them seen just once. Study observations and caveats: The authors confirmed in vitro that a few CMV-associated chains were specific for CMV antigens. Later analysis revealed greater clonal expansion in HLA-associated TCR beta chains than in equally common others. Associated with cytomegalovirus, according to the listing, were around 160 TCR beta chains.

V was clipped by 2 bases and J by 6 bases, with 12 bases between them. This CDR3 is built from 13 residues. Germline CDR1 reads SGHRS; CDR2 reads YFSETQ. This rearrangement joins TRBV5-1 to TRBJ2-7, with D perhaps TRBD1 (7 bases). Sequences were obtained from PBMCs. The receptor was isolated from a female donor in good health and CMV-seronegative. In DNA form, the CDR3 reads TGCGCCAGCAGCTTTTCAGGGGGAGGCGAGCAGTACTTC. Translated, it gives CASSFSGGGEQYF. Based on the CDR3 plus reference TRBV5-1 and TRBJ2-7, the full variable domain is KAGVTQTPRYLIKTRGQQVTLSCSPISGHRSVSWYQQTPGQGLQFLFEYFSETQRNKGNFPGRFSGRQFSNSRSEMNVSTLELGDSALYLCASSFSGGGEQYFGPGTRLTVT.